Reported below is one TCR beta chain. The junction departs from the called germline gene at one end, perhaps through a read error. This specimen comes from a study of blood T cell repertoires in COVID-19. On the study more broadly: The study drew acute and convalescent COVID-19 samples from the United States, Italy and Spain. T cells, B-cell-depleted T cells, or PBMCs supplied cDNA or gDNA.

TCRdb keeps only in-frame clones here, not all; method: immunoSEQ multiplex PCR. This table holds about 260,000 clones, about 88% found once. The germline V gene has CDR1 SGHRS and CDR2 YFSETQ. The CDR3 runs 15 residues. The chain joins TRBV5-1 to TRBJ1-6; D ambiguous. Sequenced sample: PBMCs or T cells enriched from blood (not recorded which). This TCR was sampled from a man aged 30 to 39 with acute COVID-19. The CDR3 loop reads CASSLDSSYNSPLHF. CDR3 sequence (DNA): TGTGCCAGCAGCTTGGATTCTTCCTATAATTCACCCCTCCACTTT.